Listed below are T cell receptor beta chains from one sample, sequenced in a study of T cells in localized non-small cell lung cancer. Produced via immunoSEQ multiplex PCR; TCRdb's table is partial and in-frame only. The sample yields under 20,000 clones, about 91% seen once. Sequencing was performed on peripheral blood, taken before any cancer treatment. These TCRs come from a woman between 35 and 75 years old with stage I lung adenocarcinoma. CDR3s include the opening cysteine and the closing phenylalanine or tryptophan. D genes are given only for firm matches. For some rows the clone size is stated as once, few or many, or as a class when expanded; others skip it.

>TRBV4-3|-|TRBD1|TRBJ1-2
TGCGCCAGCAGCCTTTTTTGGGGACAGGCTTCGGACTATGGCTACACCTTC
CASSLFWGQASDYGYTF
>TRBV2|once|-|TRBJ2-7
TGTGCCAGCAGTGGGGGGTACGAGCAGTACTTC
CASSGGYEQYF
>TRBV30|-|TRBD1|TRBJ1-4
TGTGCCTGGAGTAAGGGACAGGGCCGCGAAAAACTGTTTTTT
CAWSKGQGREKLFF
>TRBV7-2|-|-|TRBJ2-3
TGTGCCAGCAGCCGCTACGGCGATACGCAGTATTTT
CASSRYGDTQYF
>TRBV2|-|TRBD1|TRBJ2-2
TGTGCCAGCAACAGGGGGATCACCGGGGAGCTGTTTTTT
CASNRGITGELFF
>TRBV6-1|-|-|TRBJ1-1
TGTGCCAGCAGGGCCGGGACCGCAATGAACACTGAAGCTTTCTTT
CASRAGTAMNTEAFF
>TRBV6-5|-|TRBD2|TRBJ2-7
TGTGCCAGCAACCCCACGGGGGGGGCTTTCTACGGGCAGTACTTC
CASNPTGGAFYGQYF
>TRBV21-1|few|-|TRBJ2-2
TGTGCCAGCATCCTACAGGACACCGGGGAGCTGTTTTTT
CASILQDTGELFF
>TRBV15|-|-|TRBJ1-4
TGTGCCACCAGCGGTTCGAGGCGCCATGCAACTAATGAAAAACTGTTTTTT
CATSGSRRHATNEKLFF
>TRBV19|-|TRBD1|TRBJ1-2
TGTGCCAGTAGGGGGGACAGGGGCTATGGCTACACCTTC
CASRGDRGYGYTF
>TRBV28|-|-|TRBJ1-5
TGTACCAGCAGTCGACGGCCCAATCAGCCCCAGCATTTT
CTSSRRPNQPQHF
>TRBV28|-|-|TRBJ1-2
TGTGCCAGCAGCGGCCTCTATGGCTACACCTTC
CASSGLYGYTF
>TRBV23-1|-|-|TRBJ1-1
TGCGCCAGCAGTCAATCGAGGCGGACGAACACTGAAGCTTTCTTT
CASSQSRRTNTEAFF
>TRBV19|-|TRBD2|TRBJ2-5
TGTGCCAGTAGTGCCTCGACTAGCGGGGAGACCCAGTACTTC
CASSASTSGETQYF
>TRBV6-1|-|TRBD1|TRBJ2-1
TGTGCCAGCAGTCCGGGGACAGGGGAAGTCAATGAGCAGTTCTTC
CASSPGTGEVNEQFF
>TRBV7-7|-|-|TRBJ2-3
TGTGCTAGCAGCTCCCAAGGGGGTTCCACAGATACGCAGTATTTT
CASSSQGGSTDTQYF
>TRBV7-9|-|TRBD1|TRBJ2-5
TGTGCCAGCAGCTTAGGGGACAGGGGGCTTCAAGAGACCCAGTACTTC
CASSLGDRGLQETQYF
>TRBV19|once|TRBD1|TRBJ1-2
TGTGCCAGTAGTCCGACAGGGCGTACGGATGGCTACACCTTC
CASSPTGRTDGYTF
>TRBV19|-|TRBD2|TRBJ2-2
TGTGCCAGTAGTATAGGGGTTAGCGGGGGAAACACCGGGGAGCTGTTTTTT
CASSIGVSGGNTGELFF
>TRBV9|-|TRBD2|TRBJ2-3
TGTGCCAGCAGCGCTTTAGCGGGCGATACTAGCACAGATACGCAGTATTTT
CASSALAGDTSTDTQYF
>TRBV6-4|-|-|TRBJ2-2
TGTGCCAGCAGTCCCGGGATAGGGGTTCCCGCCGGGGAGCTGTTTTTT
CASSPGIGVPAGELFF
>TRBV27|-|TRBD1|TRBJ2-3
TGTGCCAGCAGTCCGACCGACAGGGGATCGCAGTATTTT
CASSPTDRGSQYF
>TRBV10-1|-|TRBD2|TRBJ2-7
TGCGCCAGCAGTGAGGGACTAGAATTCTACGAGCAGTACTTC
CASSEGLEFYEQYF
>TRBV5-1|-|-|TRBJ1-2
TGCGCCAGCAGCTTGGATACGGACTATGATGGCTACACCTTC
CASSLDTDYDGYTF
>TRBV4-1|-|TRBD2|TRBJ2-1
TGCGCCAGCAGCCAAGATGGGGTAGCGGGACCTCTGGGTTGTTTCTTC
CASSQDGVAGPLGCFF
>TRBV29-1|-|-|TRBJ2-7
TGCAGCGTTGAAGTGGTAAGAATGGACACCCTTATTTTCTACGAGCAGTACTTC
CSVEVVRMDTLIFYEQYF
>TRBV4-1|-|-|TRBJ2-5
TGCGCCAGCAGCCAAGGGCAGGGGGGGGGAGAGACCCAGTACTTC
CASSQGQGGGETQYF
>TRBV7-9|-|-|TRBJ2-1
TGTGCCAGCAGCCCGCGTCTGGAGAATGAGCAGTTCTTC
CASSPRLENEQFF
>TRBV25-1|-|TRBD1|TRBJ1-2
TGTGCCAGCAGTGAATGGGGGACAGAAAATGGCTACACCTTC
CASSEWGTENGYTF
>TRBV27|-|-|TRBJ1-4
TGTGCCAGCAGTCCCTCATGGACAACTAATGAAAAACTGTTTTTT
CASSPSWTTNEKLFF
>TRBV2|-|-|TRBJ1-4
TGTGCCAGCAGCATCGGGACGGCTGCAACTAATGAAAAACTGTTTTTT
CASSIGTAATNEKLFF
>TRBV6-1|-|-|TRBJ1-3
TGTGCCAGCAGTGAAGGTCGTACCTCTGGAAACACCATATATTTT
CASSEGRTSGNTIYF
>TRBV5-1|-|-|TRBJ2-7
TGCGCCAGCAGCCCCGGCGGGCGGGACATGGCCTACGAGCAGTACTTC
CASSPGGRDMAYEQYF
>TRBV4-3|-|TRBD2|TRBJ2-2
TGCGCCAGCAGCCCAGGGACTAGCGGGAACACCGGGGAGCTGTTTTTT
CASSPGTSGNTGELFF
>TRBV28|-|TRBD1|TRBJ1-1
TGTGCCAGCAGTTTGACAGGGGTGAACACTGAAGCTTTCTTT
CASSLTGVNTEAFF
>TRBV29-1|-|-|TRBJ1-2
TGCAGCGTTGAAATCCCTACGGACAGATTTTATGGCTACACCTTC
CSVEIPTDRFYGYTF
>TRBV10-3|-|TRBD1|TRBJ2-7
TGTGCCATCAGTGTAGGGACAGAGAGAGTTGAGCAGTACTTC
CAISVGTERVEQYF
>TRBV19|-|-|TRBJ1-2
TGTGCCAGTACCTCGCAGGGAAACTATGGCTACACCTTC
CASTSQGNYGYTF
>TRBV11-3|-|-|TRBJ2-1
TGTGCCAGCAGCTTAGTTCAGAGGGGATACAATGAGCAGTTCTTC
CASSLVQRGYNEQFF
>TRBV5-1|-|TRBD1|TRBJ1-1
TGCGCCAGCAGCTGGGGACAGGGTGACTTT
CASSWGQGDF